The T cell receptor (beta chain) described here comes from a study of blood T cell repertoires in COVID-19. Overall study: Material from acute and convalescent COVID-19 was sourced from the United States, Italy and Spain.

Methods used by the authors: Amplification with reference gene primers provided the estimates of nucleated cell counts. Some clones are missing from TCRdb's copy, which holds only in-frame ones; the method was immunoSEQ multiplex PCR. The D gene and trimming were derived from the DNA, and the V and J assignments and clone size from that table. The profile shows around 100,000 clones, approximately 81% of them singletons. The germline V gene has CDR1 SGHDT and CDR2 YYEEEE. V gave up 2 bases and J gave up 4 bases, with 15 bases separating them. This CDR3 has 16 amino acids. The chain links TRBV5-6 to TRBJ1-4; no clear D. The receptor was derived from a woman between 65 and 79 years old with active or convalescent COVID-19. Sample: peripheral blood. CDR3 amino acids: CASSFRGVRGNEKLFF. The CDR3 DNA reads TGTGCCAGCAGCTTCCGAGGTGTGAGAGGTAATGAAAAACTGTTTTTT.